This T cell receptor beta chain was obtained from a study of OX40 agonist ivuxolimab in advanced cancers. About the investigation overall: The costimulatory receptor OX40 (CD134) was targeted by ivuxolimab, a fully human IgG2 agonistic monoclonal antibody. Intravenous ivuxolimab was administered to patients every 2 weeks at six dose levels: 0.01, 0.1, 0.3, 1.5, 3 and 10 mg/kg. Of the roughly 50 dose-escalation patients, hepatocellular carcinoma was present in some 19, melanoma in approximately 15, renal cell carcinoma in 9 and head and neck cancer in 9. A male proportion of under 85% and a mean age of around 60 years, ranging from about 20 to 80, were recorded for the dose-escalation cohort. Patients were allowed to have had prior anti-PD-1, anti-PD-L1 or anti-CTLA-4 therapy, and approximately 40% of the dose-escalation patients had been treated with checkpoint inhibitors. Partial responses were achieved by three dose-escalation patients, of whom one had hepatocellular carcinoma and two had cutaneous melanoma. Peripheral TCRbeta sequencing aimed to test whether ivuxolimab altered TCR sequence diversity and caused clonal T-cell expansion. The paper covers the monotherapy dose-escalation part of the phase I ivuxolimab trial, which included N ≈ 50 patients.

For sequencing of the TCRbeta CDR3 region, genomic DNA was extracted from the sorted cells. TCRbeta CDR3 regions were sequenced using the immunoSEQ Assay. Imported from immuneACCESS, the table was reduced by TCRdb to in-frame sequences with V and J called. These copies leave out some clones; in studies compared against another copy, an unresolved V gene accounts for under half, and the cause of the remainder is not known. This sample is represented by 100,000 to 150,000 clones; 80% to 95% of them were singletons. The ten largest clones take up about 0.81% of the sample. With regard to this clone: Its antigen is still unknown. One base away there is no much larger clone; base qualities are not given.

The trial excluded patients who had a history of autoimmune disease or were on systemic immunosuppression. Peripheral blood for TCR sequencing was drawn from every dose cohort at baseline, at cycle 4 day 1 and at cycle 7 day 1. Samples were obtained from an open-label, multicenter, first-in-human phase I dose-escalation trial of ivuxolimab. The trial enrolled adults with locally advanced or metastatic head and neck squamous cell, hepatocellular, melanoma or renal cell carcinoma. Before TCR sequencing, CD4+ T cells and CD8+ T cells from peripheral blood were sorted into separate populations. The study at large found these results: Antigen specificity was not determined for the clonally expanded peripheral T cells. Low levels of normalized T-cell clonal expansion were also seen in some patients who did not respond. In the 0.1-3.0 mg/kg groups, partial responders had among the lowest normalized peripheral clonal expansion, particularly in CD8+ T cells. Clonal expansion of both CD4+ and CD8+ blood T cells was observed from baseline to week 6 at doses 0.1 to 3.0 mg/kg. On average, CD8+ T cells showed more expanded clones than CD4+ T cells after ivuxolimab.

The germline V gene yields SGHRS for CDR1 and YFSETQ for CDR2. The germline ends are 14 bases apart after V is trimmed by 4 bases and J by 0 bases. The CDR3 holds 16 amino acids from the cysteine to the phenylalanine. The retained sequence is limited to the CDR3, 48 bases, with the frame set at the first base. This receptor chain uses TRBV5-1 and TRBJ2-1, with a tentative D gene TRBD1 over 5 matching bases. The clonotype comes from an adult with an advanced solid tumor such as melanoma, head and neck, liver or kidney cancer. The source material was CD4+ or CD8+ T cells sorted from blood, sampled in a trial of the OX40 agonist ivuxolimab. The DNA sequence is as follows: TGCGCCAGCAGCACAGGCAACAGACTCTCCTACAATGAGCAGTTCTTC. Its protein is CASSTGNRLSYNEQFF.